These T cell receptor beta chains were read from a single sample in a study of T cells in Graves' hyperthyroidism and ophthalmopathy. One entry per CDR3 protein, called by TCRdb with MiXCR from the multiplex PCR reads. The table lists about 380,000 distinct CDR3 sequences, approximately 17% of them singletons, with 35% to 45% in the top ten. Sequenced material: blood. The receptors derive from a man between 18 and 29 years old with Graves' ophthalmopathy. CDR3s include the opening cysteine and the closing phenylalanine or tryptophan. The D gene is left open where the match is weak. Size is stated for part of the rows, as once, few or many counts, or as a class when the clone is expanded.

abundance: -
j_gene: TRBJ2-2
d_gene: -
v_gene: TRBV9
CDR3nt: TGTGCCAGCAGCGTCGGACAGAACACCGGGGAGCTGTTTTTT
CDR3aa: CASSVGQNTGELFF

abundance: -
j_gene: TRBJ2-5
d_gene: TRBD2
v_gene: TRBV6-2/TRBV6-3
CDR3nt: TGTGCCAGCAGTTCCCAGGAGGTTGTAGCGGGGGGCGGGGAGACCCAGTACTTC
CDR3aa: CASSSQEVVAGGGETQYF

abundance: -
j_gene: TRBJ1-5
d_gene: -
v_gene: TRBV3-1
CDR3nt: TGTGCCAGCAGCCAGACCTATCCGGCACGAAGCAATCAGCCCCAGCATTTT
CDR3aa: CASSQTYPARSNQPQHF

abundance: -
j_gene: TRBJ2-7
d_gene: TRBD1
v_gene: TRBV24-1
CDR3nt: TGTGCCACCAGTGCCAAGGACAGGGGCTACGAGCAGTACTTC
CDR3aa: CATSAKDRGYEQYF

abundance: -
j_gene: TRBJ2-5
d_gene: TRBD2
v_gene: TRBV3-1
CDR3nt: TGTGCCAGCAGCCCGACTAGCGGGGGGCCAAGGGAGACCCAGTACTTC
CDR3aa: CASSPTSGGPRETQYF

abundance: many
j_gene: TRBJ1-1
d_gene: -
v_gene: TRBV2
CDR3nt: TGTGCCAGCAGTGAAGCGCCGGACAGAGCTGAAGCTTTCTTT
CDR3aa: CASSEAPDRAEAFF

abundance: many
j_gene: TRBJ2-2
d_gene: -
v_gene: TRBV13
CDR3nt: TGTGCCAGCAGCTTAGCGCAGGGACTCACCGGGGAGCTGTTTTTT
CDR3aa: CASSLAQGLTGELFF

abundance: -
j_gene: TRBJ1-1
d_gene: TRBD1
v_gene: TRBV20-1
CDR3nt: TGCAGTGCTAGGACAGGGGTATGGGATAAGAACACTGAAGCTTTCTTT
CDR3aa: CSARTGVWDKNTEAFF

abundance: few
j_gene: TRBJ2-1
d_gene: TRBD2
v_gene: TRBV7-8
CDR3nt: TGTGCCAGCAGCTTAAGGGTCAGAAGCGGGAGCTCCTACAATGAGCAGTTCTTC
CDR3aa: CASSLRVRSGSSYNEQFF

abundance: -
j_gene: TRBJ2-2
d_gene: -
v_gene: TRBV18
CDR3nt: TGTGCCAGCGTCAGCCCGGCCTTCCCGAACACCGGGGAGCTGTTTTTT
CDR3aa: CASVSPAFPNTGELFF

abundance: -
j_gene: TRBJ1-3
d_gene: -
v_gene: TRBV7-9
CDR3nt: TGTGCCAGCAGCCCCCCAATCTCTGGAAACACCATATATTTT
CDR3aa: CASSPPISGNTIYF

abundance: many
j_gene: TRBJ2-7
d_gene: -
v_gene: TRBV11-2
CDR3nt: TGTGCCAGCAGCTTAGAGTTCGCGGGGAAACCCATCTACGAGCAGTACTTC
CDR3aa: CASSLEFAGKPIYEQYF

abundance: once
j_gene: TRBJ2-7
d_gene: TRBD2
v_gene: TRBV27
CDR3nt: TGTGCCAGCAGTCCCCCGGGACTAGCGGGGGCCTACTACTACGAGCAGTACTTC
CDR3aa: CASSPPGLAGAYYYEQYF

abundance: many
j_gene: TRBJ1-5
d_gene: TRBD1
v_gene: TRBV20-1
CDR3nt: TGCAGTGCTAGAGATATGGACAGGGAGCATCAGCCCCAGCATTTT
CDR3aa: CSARDMDREHQPQHF

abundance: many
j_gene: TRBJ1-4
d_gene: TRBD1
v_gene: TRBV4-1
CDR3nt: TGCGCCAGCAGCTTCGACAGGGGGAGAGAAAAACTGTTTTTT
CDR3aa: CASSFDRGREKLFF

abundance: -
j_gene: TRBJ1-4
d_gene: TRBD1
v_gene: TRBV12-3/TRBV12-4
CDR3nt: TGTGCCAGCAGCCCTTCCGGGACAGGGGGAGAAAAACTGTTTTTT
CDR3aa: CASSPSGTGGEKLFF

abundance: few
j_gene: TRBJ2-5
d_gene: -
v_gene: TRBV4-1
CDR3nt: TGCGCCAGCGGGAATCTACGCCAAGAGACCCAGTACTTC
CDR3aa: CASGNLRQETQYF

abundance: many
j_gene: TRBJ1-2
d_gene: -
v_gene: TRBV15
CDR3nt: TGTGCCACCAGCCCCCTCGCGGGGGACTATGGCTACACCTTC
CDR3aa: CATSPLAGDYGYTF

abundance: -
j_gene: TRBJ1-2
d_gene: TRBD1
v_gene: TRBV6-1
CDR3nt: TGTGCCAGCAGTCCGGACAGGGCTACGCCGAGTGGCTACACCTTC
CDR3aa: CASSPDRATPSGYTF

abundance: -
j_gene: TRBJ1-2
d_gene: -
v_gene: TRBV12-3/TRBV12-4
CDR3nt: TGTGCCAGCAGTTTAATTACAGGGTGGATCCGTGGCTACACCTTC
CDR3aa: CASSLITGWIRGYTF

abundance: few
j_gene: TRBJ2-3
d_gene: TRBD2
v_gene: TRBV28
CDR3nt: TGTGCCAGCAGTTTTCGGGGGGGGAGTGACTTCGACACAGATACGCAGTATTTT
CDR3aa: CASSFRGGSDFDTDTQYF

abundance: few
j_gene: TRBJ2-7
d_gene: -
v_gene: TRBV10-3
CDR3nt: TGTGCCATCAGTGGAGGGTCCTACGAGCAGTACTTC
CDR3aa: CAISGGSYEQYF

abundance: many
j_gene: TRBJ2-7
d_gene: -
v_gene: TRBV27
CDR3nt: TGTGCCAGCAGCCCCGGTCCCCACTACGAGCAGTACTTC
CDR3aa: CASSPGPHYEQYF

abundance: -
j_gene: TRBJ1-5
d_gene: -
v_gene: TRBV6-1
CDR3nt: TGTGCCAGCAGTGAACCGGGCCAGCAGCATTTT
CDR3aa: CASSEPGQQHF

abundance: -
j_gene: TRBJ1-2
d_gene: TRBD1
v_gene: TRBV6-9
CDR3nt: TGTGCCAGCAGCTACGCCGGGACAGGGCTTTCAGATGGCTACACCTTC
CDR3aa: CASSYAGTGLSDGYTF

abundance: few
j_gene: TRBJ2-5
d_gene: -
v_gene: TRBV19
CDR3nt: TGTGCCAGTAGTATAGCGGTGGCAGGGCGGGAGACCCAGTACTTC
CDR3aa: CASSIAVAGRETQYF

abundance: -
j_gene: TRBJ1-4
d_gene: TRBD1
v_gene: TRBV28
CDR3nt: TGTGCCAGCAGTCGCCCCGGGACAGGGACGGGTGAAAAACTGTTTTTT
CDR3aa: CASSRPGTGTGEKLFF

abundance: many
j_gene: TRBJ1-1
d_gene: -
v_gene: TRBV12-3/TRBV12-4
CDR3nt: TGTGCCAGCAGTTGGGCGGGGAAGGTTGGTGAAGCTTTCTTT
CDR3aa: CASSWAGKVGEAFF

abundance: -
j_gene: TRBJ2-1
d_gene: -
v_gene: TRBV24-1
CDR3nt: TGTGCCACCAGTGACACAGGGAGCTCCTACAATGAGCAGTTCTTC
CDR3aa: CATSDTGSSYNEQFF

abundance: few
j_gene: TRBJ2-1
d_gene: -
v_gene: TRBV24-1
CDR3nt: TGTGCCACCAGTGATACCAAGGGGTTCGGGTATGAGCAGTTCTTC
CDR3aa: CATSDTKGFGYEQFF

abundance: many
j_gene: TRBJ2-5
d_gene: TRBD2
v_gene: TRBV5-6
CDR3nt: TGTGCCAGCAGCCGGAGACTAGCGGGACAAGAGACCCAGTACTTC
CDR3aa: CASSRRLAGQETQYF

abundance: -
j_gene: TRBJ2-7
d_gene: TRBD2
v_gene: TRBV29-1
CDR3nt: TGCAGCGTCGGGACTAGCCCATACGAGCAGTACTTC
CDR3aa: CSVGTSPYEQYF

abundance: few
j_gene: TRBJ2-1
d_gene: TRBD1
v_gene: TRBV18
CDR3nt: TGTGCCAGCTCAACGTTGGGACAGGGGGCGGGAAATGAGCAGTTCTTC
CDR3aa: CASSTLGQGAGNEQFF

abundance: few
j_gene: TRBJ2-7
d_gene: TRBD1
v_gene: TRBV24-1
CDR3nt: TGTGCCACCAGTGATAGCCCCGGGACAGGAAGCTACGAGCAGTACTTC
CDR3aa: CATSDSPGTGSYEQYF

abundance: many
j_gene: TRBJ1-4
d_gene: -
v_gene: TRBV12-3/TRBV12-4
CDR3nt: TGTGCCAGCAGTTTGTACAGCCCGAATGAAAAACTGTTTTTT
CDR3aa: CASSLYSPNEKLFF

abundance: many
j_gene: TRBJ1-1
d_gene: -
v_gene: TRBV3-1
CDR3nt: TGTGCCAGCAGGTCCGGAAGGACTATGAACACTGAAGCTTTCTTT
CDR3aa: CASRSGRTMNTEAFF

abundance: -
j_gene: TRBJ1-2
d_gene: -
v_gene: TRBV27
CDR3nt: TGTGCCAGCAGTTTGGCCGTGGGGTCAAACTATGGCTACACCTTC
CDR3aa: CASSLAVGSNYGYTF

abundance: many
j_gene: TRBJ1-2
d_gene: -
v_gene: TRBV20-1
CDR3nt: TGCAGTGCTAGGGAGGGGGGGGACTTCTATGGCTACACCTTC
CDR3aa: CSAREGGDFYGYTF

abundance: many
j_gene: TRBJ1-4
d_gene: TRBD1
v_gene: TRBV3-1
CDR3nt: TGTGCCAGCAGCAGCGGGGACAGTCAGGAAAAACTGTTTTTT
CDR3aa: CASSSGDSQEKLFF

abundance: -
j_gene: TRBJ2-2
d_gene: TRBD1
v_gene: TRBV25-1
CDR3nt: TGTGCCAGCAGTGACCTAAGACAGAGACAGGGGGCTGCCGGGGAGCTGTTTTTT
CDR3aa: CASSDLRQRQGAAGELFF

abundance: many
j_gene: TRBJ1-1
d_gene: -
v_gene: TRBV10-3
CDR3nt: TGTGCCATCAGTGGTAGGACAGACACCGGCACTGAAGCTTTCTTT
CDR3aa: CAISGRTDTGTEAFF

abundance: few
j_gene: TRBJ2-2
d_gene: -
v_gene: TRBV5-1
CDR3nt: TGCGCCAGCAGCTTGGGGAATTCGAACACCGGGGAGCTGTTTTTT
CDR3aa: CASSLGNSNTGELFF

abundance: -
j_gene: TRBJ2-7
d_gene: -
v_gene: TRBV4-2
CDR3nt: TGTGCCAGCAGCCAAGAGGCGGGGCTCTCCTACGAGCAGTACTTC
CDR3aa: CASSQEAGLSYEQYF

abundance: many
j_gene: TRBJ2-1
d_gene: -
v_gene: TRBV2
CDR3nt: TGCGCCAGCAGCCGTAGCTCCTACAATGAGCAGTTCTTC
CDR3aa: CASSRSSYNEQFF

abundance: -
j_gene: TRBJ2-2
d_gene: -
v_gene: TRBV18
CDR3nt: TGTGCCAGCTCTGGCGGGACAGCGAACACCGGGGAGCTGTTTTTT
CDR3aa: CASSGGTANTGELFF

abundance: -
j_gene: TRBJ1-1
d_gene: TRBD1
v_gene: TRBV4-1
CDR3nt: TGCGCCAGCAGACCACAGGGGGCCTACGGCACTGAAGCTTTCTTT
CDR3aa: CASRPQGAYGTEAFF

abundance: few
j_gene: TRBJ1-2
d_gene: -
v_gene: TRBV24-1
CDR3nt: TGTGCCACCAGTGATTCCAGACCGTACGGTACTGGCTACACCTTC
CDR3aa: CATSDSRPYGTGYTF

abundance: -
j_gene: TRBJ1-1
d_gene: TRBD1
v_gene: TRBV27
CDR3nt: TGTGCCAGCAGTTTCCAGGGGGACTCTGAAGCTTTCTTT
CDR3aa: CASSFQGDSEAFF

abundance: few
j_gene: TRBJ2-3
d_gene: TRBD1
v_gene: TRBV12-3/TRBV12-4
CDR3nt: TGTGCCACCAAGACAGGGGCAAGAGATACGCAGTATTTT
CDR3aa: CATKTGARDTQYF

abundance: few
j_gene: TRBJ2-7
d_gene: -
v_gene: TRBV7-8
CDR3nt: TGTGCCAGCCAGGACCGCTGGGACTACGAGCAGTACTTC
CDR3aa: CASQDRWDYEQYF

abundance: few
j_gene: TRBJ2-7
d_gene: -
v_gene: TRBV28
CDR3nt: TGTGCCAGCAGTTTCCGGTGGGACTACGAGCAGTACTTC
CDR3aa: CASSFRWDYEQYF

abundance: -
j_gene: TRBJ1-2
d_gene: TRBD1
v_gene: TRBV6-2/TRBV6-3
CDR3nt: TGTGCCAGCAGTTACAGGGGACAGTTCTATGGCTACACCTTC
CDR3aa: CASSYRGQFYGYTF

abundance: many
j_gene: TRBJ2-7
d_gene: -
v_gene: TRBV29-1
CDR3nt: TGCAGCGTTGTCGGGACGGGGACCTCCTACGAGCAGTACTTC
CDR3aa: CSVVGTGTSYEQYF

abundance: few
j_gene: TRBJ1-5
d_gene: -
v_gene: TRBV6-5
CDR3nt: TGTGCCAGCAGTTACGAGGCTAACAGGCCCAGCAATCAGCCCCAGCATTTT
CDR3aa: CASSYEANRPSNQPQHF

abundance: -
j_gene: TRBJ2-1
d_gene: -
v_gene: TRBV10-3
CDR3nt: TGTGCCATCAGTCCAGGGGATCCAGAGGGTGAGCAGTTCTTC
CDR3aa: CAISPGDPEGEQFF

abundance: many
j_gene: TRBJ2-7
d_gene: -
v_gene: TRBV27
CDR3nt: TGTGCCAGCAGAAGTCACCCAGGGCTCCACGAGCAGTACTTC
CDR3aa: CASRSHPGLHEQYF

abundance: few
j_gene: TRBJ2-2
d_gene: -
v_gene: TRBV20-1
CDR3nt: TGCAGTGCTACTGGGGGGATGAACACCGGGGAGCTGTTTTTT
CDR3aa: CSATGGMNTGELFF

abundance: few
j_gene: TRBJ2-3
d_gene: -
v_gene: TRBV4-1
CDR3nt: TGCGCCAGCAGCCAGGGACCCGCTAGCACAGATACGCAGTATTTT
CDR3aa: CASSQGPASTDTQYF

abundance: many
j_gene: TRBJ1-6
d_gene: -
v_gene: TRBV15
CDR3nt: TGTGCCACCAGCAGAGATGAGGCTTCACCCCTCCACTTT
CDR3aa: CATSRDEASPLHF